The 10 T cell receptor beta chains below all came from one sample that was sequenced in a study of OX40 agonist ivuxolimab in advanced cancers. Here immunoSEQ multiplex PCR was the method, and the copy in TCRdb shows in-frame clones only, minus some. The sample lists over 90,000 clones; about nine tenths were seen once. This specimen consisted of CD4+ or CD8+ T cells sorted from blood, obtained in a trial of the OX40 agonist ivuxolimab. Every receptor here comes from an adult with an advanced solid tumor such as melanoma, head and neck, liver or kidney cancer.

V usage is TRBV5-1 and J usage is TRBJ2-2; TRBD2 aligns across 7 bases. Per the germline V gene, CDR1 is SGHRS and CDR2 is YFSETQ. This CDR3 is 15 amino acids long. J gave up 7 bases and V 4 bases, and 10 bases lay outside the gene matches. CDR3 DNA sequence: TGCGCCAGCAGCCCTACTACTAGCGACCTCGGGGAGCTGTTTTTT. It translates to CASSPTTSDLGELFF.

The V and J genes are TRBV2 and TRBJ2-2; D not resolved. Germline V lookup: CDR1 SNHLY, CDR2 FYNNEI. The germline V and J ends were trimmed by 1 base and 4 bases, with 10 bases remaining between them. The CDR3 covers 15 residues. This chain's CDR3 is CASSEGSLGTGELFF. CDR3 DNA sequence: TGTGCCAGCAGTGAAGGTTCCCTTGGCACCGGGGAGCTGTTTTTT.

The table lists this clone with a count of one. The CDR3 reads CASSDREFEGNQPQHF. In DNA form, the CDR3 reads TGTGCCAGCAGTGACAGGGAATTTGAAGGCAATCAGCCCCAGCATTTT. The V call is TRBV6-4, the J call TRBJ1-5; D is unresolved. The CDR3 is made up of 16 amino acids. The germline V gene encodes CDR1 MRHNA and CDR2 SNTAGT. V lost 2 bases and J 2 bases, leaving 13 bases between the germline ends.

The V gene is TRBV30, the J gene TRBJ1-2; D possibly corresponds to TRBD1 (5 bases). Germline loops: CDR1 GTSNPN, CDR2 SVGIG (reference sequence). The CDR3 has 12 amino acids. Trimming removed 2 bases at V and 3 bases at J, with 7 bases between. In DNA, the CDR3 is TGTGCCTGGAGTCGGGGCGACTATGGCTACACCTTC. Its protein is CAWSRGDYGYTF.

The chain combines TRBV6-5 with TRBJ1-5, with D possibly being TRBD1 (5 bases). In germline, CDR1 is MNHEY, CDR2 SVGAGI. The CDR3 is made up of 12 amino acids. Between the trimmed V and J ends, which lost 6 bases and 5 bases, there was a span of 8 bases. This chain's CDR3 is CASRRGDQPQHF. The CDR3 nucleotides read TGTGCCAGCAGGCGGGGGGATCAGCCCCAGCATTTT.

The genes are TRBV4-1 and TRBJ2-6; TRBD1 aligns across 10 bases. From germline, CDR1 is MGHRA and CDR2 YSYEKL. CDR3 length equals 19 residues. V dropped 4 bases and J dropped 0; count of bases not matched to a gene: 9. For the CDR3, the DNA is TGCGCCAGCAGCCTTCCAGGGGGACAGGGGACCTCTGGGGCCAACGTCCTGACTTTC. It is translated as CASSLPGGQGTSGANVLTF.

This chain links TRBV5-1 with TRBJ1-5; D is unclear. The germline V gene has CDR1 SGHRS and CDR2 YFSETQ. The CDR3 runs to 15 residues. The V gene lost 1 base and the J gene lost 1 base, with 9 bases spanning the gap. This CDR3 reads CASSLLGHSNQPQHF. The CDR3 DNA follows: TGCGCCAGCAGCTTGTTAGGGCACAGCAATCAGCCCCAGCATTTT.

This chain uses TRBV6-1 with TRBJ1-1; 8 bases map to TRBD1. The V segment lost 6 bases and the J segment 6 bases; nucleotides outside the gene matches: 12. CDR1 MNHNS and CDR2 SASEGT come from the germline V gene. This CDR3 has 15 amino acids. CDR3 sequence: CASSRPGQGGAEAFF. DNA of the CDR3: TGTGCCAGCAGCCGACCCGGACAGGGCGGGGCTGAAGCTTTCTTT.

This clone has only a few counts. The chain couples TRBV18 to TRBJ2-1; TRBD1 aligns across 7 bases. V was clipped by 2 bases and J by 5 bases; unmatched bases: 3. This CDR3 contains 14 residues. CDR1 KGHSH and CDR2 LQKENI come from the germline V gene. The CDR3: CASSPGTGDNEQFF. CDR3 coding DNA: TGTGCCAGCTCACCAGGAACAGGGGACAATGAGCAGTTCTTC.

The chain links TRBV10-1 to TRBJ1-5; 8 bases fit TRBD1. With 9 bases clipped from V and 3 bases from J, the junction kept 7 bases outside the gene matches. This CDR3 contains 14 residues. Germline CDR1 and CDR2: WNHNN and SYGVQD (reference sequence). The CDR3 is CARPRDRNNQPQHF. The CDR3 nucleotides are TGCGCCAGACCGAGGGACAGGAACAATCAGCCCCAGCATTTT.